This is a list of T cell receptor beta chains from one sample in a study of T cells in Graves' hyperthyroidism and ophthalmopathy. Each CDR3 protein gets one entry after TCRdb re-called the multiplex PCR reads with MiXCR. Here the sample spans about 640,000 distinct CDR3 sequences, less than 25% being singletons. The source material was blood. The receptors here all came from a man between 25 and 39 years old with Graves' ophthalmopathy. Each CDR3 is given with its conserved first and last residue. A D gene is named only where the DNA matches it firmly. Clone size is stated in some rows and not others, as once, few, many or a class when expanded.

J,size,V,D,DNA,CDR3
TRBJ1-1,few,TRBV20-1,TRBD1,TGCAGTGCTAGGGACAAACAGGGGGCGAACACTGAAGCTTTCTTT,CSARDKQGANTEAFF
TRBJ1-6,-,TRBV6-5,-,TGTGCCAGCAGTTACGATGGGAGGGGGACGAATTCACCCCTCCACTTT,CASSYDGRGTNSPLHF
TRBJ1-1,many,TRBV30,-,TGTGCCTGGAGTACCTCCTTGGGGACGGTCAACACTGAAGCTTTCTTT,CAWSTSLGTVNTEAFF
TRBJ2-1,few,TRBV7-3,-,TGTGCCAGCAGCCCCAAGGGGGGGTTTGTGCTCAATGAGCAGTTCTTC,CASSPKGGFVLNEQFF
TRBJ2-5,many,TRBV12-3/TRBV12-4,TRBD2,TGTGCCAGCAGTTGGACTAGCTCCCCGCAAGAGACCCAGTACTTC,CASSWTSSPQETQYF
TRBJ2-7,many,TRBV6-5,TRBD1,TGTGCCAGCAGTTACGGACAGGGGGCTTACGAGCAGTACTTC,CASSYGQGAYEQYF
TRBJ2-1,-,TRBV19,TRBD2,TGTGCCAGTAGTGGGCCGGGACTAGCGTTGAATGAGCAGTTCTTC,CASSGPGLALNEQFF
TRBJ2-2,few,TRBV7-2,-,TGTGCCAGCATACAAACGAACACCGGGGAGCTGTTTTTT,CASIQTNTGELFF
TRBJ2-7,many,TRBV27,TRBD1,TGTGCCAGCAGCTTCGACGGACAGGGTAGCTCCTACGAGCAGTACTTC,CASSFDGQGSSYEQYF
TRBJ1-4,few,TRBV27,-,TGTGCCAGCAGTTTGCTACCCATTGAAAAACTGTTTTTT,CASSLLPIEKLFF
TRBJ1-4,few,TRBV27,TRBD1,TGTGCCAGCAGTTTATGGACAGGGGCTAATGAAAAACTGTTTTTT,CASSLWTGANEKLFF
TRBJ2-2,few,TRBV6-1,-,TGTGCCAGCCGATCGTCTGGCGGGATAGCCGGGGAGCTGTTTTTT,CASRSSGGIAGELFF